This TCR beta chain stems from a study of preoperative IRX-2 immunotherapy in early breast cancer. Trimming left V 0 bases short and J 8 bases short, with 13 bases between. CDR3 length equals 15 residues. Looked up from germline, CDR1 is SGHNT and CDR2 is YENEEA. This clone has a handful of counts. Generated by immunoSEQ multiplex PCR, the TCRdb table keeps only in-frame clones and is missing some. Of over 30,000 clones in the sample, 89% were seen once. Treatment indicated: preoperative locoregional IRX-2 cytokine immunotherapy. Samples came from a phase Ib trial of preoperative locoregional IRX-2 cytokine immunotherapy.

The chain uses TRBV11-3 and TRBJ1-4; unclear D gene. The material sequenced was tumor tissue, taken after IRX-2 immunotherapy. The clonotype comes from a human donor with breast cancer. DNA of the CDR3: TGTGCCAGCAGCTTAGATCAGCTGGGAGGGGAAAAACTGTTTTTT. This sequence encodes CASSLDQLGGEKLFF.